This record covers a single TCR beta chain. It has no known antigen specificity. It has no much larger one-base neighbor in the sample; base qualities were not kept. Genomic DNA was extracted from sorted cells for sequencing of the TCRbeta CDR3 region. The immunoSEQ Assay was used for sequencing of TCRbeta CDR3 regions. TCRdb took over this immuneACCESS table, retaining in-frame rearrangements with V and J assigned. Such tables are incomplete; in checked studies, under half of the missing clones stem from an unresolved V gene, and the remainder is unexplained. The sample table holds fewer than 100,000 clones, of which around 90% were seen once. The ten largest account for 5.5% to 8% of the sample. This entry belongs to a study of OX40 agonist ivuxolimab in advanced cancers. Background for the entire study: The costimulatory receptor OX40 (CD134) was targeted by ivuxolimab, a fully human IgG2 agonistic monoclonal antibody. Intravenous ivuxolimab was administered to patients every 2 weeks at six dose levels: 0.01, 0.1, 0.3, 1.5, 3 and 10 mg/kg. Peripheral TCRbeta sequencing aimed to test whether ivuxolimab altered TCR sequence diversity and caused clonal T-cell expansion. The dose-escalation cohort was 82.7% male with a mean age of about 58 years, ranging from about 20 to 85. Of the approximately 53 patients in dose escalation, about 20 had hepatocellular carcinoma, approximately 15 had melanoma, 9 had renal cell carcinoma and 9 had head and neck cancer. Partial responses were achieved by three dose-escalation patients, of whom one had hepatocellular carcinoma and two had cutaneous melanoma. Prior anti-PD-1, anti-PD-L1 or anti-CTLA-4 therapy was permitted, and about 40% of dose-escalation patients had received checkpoint inhibitors. The paper describes the monotherapy dose-escalation part (N of about 47 patients) of the phase I trial of ivuxolimab. General findings and caveats noted by the study authors: In partial responders in the 0.1-3.0 mg/kg groups, normalized peripheral clonal expansion was found to be among the lowest, especially among CD8+ T cells. After ivuxolimab, CD8+ T cells had more expanded clones than CD4+ T cells on average. Low levels of normalized T-cell clonal expansion were also seen in some nonresponding patients. At doses of 0.1 to 3.0 mg/kg, clonal expansion of both CD4+ and CD8+ blood T cells was observed from baseline to week 6. The antigen specificity of the peripheral T cells that underwent clonal expansion was not determined.

V has 1 base trimmed and J has 9 bases trimmed; junction bases matching no gene number 3. The cysteine opens and the phenylalanine closes a CDR3 of 14 amino acids. CDR3 DNA only is kept here, 42 bases in frame from base 1. The germline V gene encodes CDR1 LNHDA and CDR2 SQIVND (reference sequence). Patients with autoimmune disease history or receiving systemic immunosuppression were excluded from the trial. In every dose cohort, peripheral blood was drawn for TCR sequencing at baseline, cycle 4 day 1, and cycle 7 day 1. Samples came from an open-label, multicenter, first-in-human phase I dose-escalation trial of ivuxolimab. Adults with locally advanced or metastatic melanoma, renal cell carcinoma, hepatocellular carcinoma or head and neck squamous cell carcinoma were enrolled in the trial. Before TCR sequencing, CD4+ T cells and CD8+ T cells from peripheral blood were sorted into separate populations.

The receptor's source is an adult with an advanced solid tumor such as melanoma, head and neck, liver or kidney cancer. The receptor chain draws on TRBV19 and TRBJ1-6, and TRBD1 aligns with 7 junction nucleotides. Sequences were derived from CD4+ or CD8+ T cells sorted from blood, sampled in a trial of the OX40 agonist ivuxolimab. The CDR3 corresponds to CASSIGQGGSPLHF. The nucleotide sequence reads TGTGCCAGTAGTATAGGACAGGGAGGTTCACCCCTCCACTTT.